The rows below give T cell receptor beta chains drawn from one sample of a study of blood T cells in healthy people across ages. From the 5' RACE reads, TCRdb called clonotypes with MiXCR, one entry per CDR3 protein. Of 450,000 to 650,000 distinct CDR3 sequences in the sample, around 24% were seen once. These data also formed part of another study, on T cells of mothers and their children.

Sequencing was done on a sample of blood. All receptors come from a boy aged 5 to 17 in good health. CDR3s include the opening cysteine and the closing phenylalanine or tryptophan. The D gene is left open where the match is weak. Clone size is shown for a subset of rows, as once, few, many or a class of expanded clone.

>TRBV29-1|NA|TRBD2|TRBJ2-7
CSVGQSGAYEQYF
TGCAGCGTTGGGCAAAGCGGGGCCTACGAGCAGTACTTC
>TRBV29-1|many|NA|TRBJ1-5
CSVEDSRSNQPQHF
TGCAGCGTTGAAGATTCCCGTAGCAATCAGCCCCAGCATTTT
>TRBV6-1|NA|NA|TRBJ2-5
CASSESRTQETQYF
TGTGCCAGCAGTGAATCACGGACCCAAGAGACCCAGTACTTC
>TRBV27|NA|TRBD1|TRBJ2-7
CASSRRGQGYEQYF
TGTGCCAGCAGCCGCCGGGGACAGGGCTACGAGCAGTACTTC
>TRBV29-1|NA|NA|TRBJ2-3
CSARVAQDTQYF
TGCAGCGCCAGGGTCGCACAAGATACGCAGTATTTT
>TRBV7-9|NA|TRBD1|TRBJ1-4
CASSKQGAGTNEKLFF
TGTGCCAGCAGCAAACAGGGGGCTGGGACTAATGAAAAACTGTTTTTT
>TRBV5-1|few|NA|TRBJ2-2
CASSFGPTETGELFF
TGCGCCAGCAGCTTTGGCCCCACGGAGACCGGGGAGCTGTTTTTT
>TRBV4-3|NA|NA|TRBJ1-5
CASSQDVGQPQHF
TGCGCCAGCAGCCAAGATGTTGGTCAGCCCCAGCATTTT
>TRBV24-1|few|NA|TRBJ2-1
CATSDFGRANEQFF
TGTGCCACCAGTGATTTCGGCAGAGCCAATGAGCAGTTCTTC
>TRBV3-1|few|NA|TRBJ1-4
CASSQASGVGEKLFF
TGTGCCAGCAGCCAAGCGTCTGGGGTGGGTGAAAAACTGTTTTTT
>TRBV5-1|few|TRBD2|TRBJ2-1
CASSLWASGGNEQFF
TGCGCCAGCAGCTTGTGGGCTAGCGGCGGAAATGAGCAGTTCTTC
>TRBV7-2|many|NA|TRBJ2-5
CASSLAGIAETQYF
TGTGCCAGCAGCTTAGCGGGGATTGCGGAGACCCAGTACTTC
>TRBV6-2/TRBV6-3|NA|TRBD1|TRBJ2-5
CASSRRTGGLKETQYF
TGTGCCAGCAGTCGGAGGACAGGGGGGCTCAAAGAGACCCAGTACTTC
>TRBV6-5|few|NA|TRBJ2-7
CASSYGQNYEQYF
TGTGCCAGCAGTTACGGCCAAAACTACGAGCAGTACTTC
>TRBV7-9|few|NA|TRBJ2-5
CASSLAGSGPYQETQYF
TGTGCCAGCAGCTTAGCGGGTTCGGGCCCGTACCAAGAGACCCAGTACTTC
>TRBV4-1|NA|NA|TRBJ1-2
CASSQRGSLRAYTF
TGCGCCAGCAGCCAGAGAGGCAGTCTTAGAGCCTACACCTTC
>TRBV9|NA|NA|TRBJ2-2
CASSVSSVMAMDTGELFF
TGTGCCAGCAGCGTAAGTAGTGTCATGGCGATGGACACCGGGGAGCTGTTTTTT
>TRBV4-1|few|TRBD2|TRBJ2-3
CASSQEFSGTSGLTDTQYF
TGCGCCAGCAGCCAAGAATTCTCCGGGACTAGCGGACTCACAGATACGCAGTATTTT
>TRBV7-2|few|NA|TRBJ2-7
CASSPQALGQGSAEQYF
TGTGCCAGCAGCCCCCAGGCCCTAGGGCAGGGGTCCGCCGAGCAGTACTTC
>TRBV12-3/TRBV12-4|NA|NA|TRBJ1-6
CASSFTGNSPLHF
TGTGCCAGCAGTTTCACGGGGAACTCACCCCTCCACTTT
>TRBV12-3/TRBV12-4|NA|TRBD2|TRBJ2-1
CASNNKLLAGISSYNEQFF
TGTGCCAGCAACAACAAGCTACTAGCGGGTATCAGCTCCTACAATGAGCAGTTCTTC
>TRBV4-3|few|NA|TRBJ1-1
CASSQGSGVNTEAFF
TGCGCCAGCAGCCAAGGATCAGGAGTGAACACTGAAGCTTTCTTT
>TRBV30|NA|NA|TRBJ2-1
CAWSVYIGTGEQFF
TGTGCCTGGAGTGTATACATAGGTACTGGTGAGCAGTTCTTC
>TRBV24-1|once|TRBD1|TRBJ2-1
CATSGDRGYNEQFF
TGTGCCACCAGTGGGGACAGGGGCTACAATGAGCAGTTCTTC
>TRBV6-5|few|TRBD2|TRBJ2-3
CASRPYGGGPADTQYF
TGTGCCAGCAGGCCCTATGGCGGGGGGCCCGCAGATACGCAGTATTTT
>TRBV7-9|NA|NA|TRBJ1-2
CASTNTMGEANHGYTF
TGTGCCAGCACCAATACAATGGGCGAAGCTAACCATGGCTACACCTTC
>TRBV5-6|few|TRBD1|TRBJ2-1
CASSLWDRRRNEQSF
TGTGCCAGCAGCTTGTGGGACAGGAGGAGGAATGAGCAGTCCTTC
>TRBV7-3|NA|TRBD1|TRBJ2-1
CASSLTFQGVNEQFF
TGTGCCAGCAGCTTAACTTTCCAGGGGGTTAATGAGCAGTTCTTC
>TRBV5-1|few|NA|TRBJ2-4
CASSQNRGENIQYF
TGCGCCAGCAGCCAAAACCGGGGCGAAAACATTCAGTACTTC
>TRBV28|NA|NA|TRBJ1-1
CASSYTGLGTEAFF
TGTGCCAGCAGTTACACAGGGTTGGGCACTGAAGCTTTCTTT
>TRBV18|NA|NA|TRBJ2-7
CASSPHAEVEQYF
TGTGCCAGCTCACCACATGCCGAAGTCGAGCAGTACTTC
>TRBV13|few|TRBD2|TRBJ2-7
CASSSSGVSYEQYF
TGTGCCAGCAGCTCTAGCGGGGTCTCCTACGAGCAGTACTTC
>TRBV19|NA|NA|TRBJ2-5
CASSEAVALWETQYF
TGTGCCAGTAGCGAAGCGGTCGCTTTGTGGGAGACCCAGTACTTC
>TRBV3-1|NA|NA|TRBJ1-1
CASSQGRPPTAFF
TGTGCCAGCAGCCAAGGCAGACCACCCACGGCTTTCTTT
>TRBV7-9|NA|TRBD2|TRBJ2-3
CASSFRGLAADTQYF
TGTGCCAGCAGCTTTAGGGGACTAGCGGCAGATACGCAGTATTTT
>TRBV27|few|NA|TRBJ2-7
CASSWAQAYEQYF
TGTGCCAGCAGTTGGGCCCAAGCCTACGAGCAGTACTTC
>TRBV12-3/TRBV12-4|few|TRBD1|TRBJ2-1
CASSLILRGKFF
TGTGCCAGCAGTTTAATTCTCAGGGGGAAGTTCTTC
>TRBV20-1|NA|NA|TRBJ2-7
CSGGDEQYF
TGCAGTGGAGGGGACGAGCAGTACTTC
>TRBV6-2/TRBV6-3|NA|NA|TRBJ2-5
CASSYWGRAETQYF
TGTGCCAGCAGTTACTGGGGCCGCGCAGAGACCCAGTACTTC
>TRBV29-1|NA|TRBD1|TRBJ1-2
CSVVTGSYGYTF
TGCAGCGTCGTGACAGGGAGCTATGGCTACACCTTC
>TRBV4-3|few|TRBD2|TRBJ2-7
CASSQSLAASYEQYF
TGCGCCAGCAGCCAATCGCTAGCGGCTTCCTACGAGCAGTACTTC
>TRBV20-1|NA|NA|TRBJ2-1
CSARDLGYGPRDNEQFF
TGCAGTGCTAGAGATCTTGGGTACGGCCCTCGGGACAATGAGCAGTTCTTC
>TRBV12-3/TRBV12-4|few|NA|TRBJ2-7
CASSSREGGREQYF
TGTGCCAGCAGTTCCCGCGAGGGTGGCCGCGAGCAGTACTTC
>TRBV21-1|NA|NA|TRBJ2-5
CASSKRGRETQYF
TGTGCCAGCAGCAAACGTGGAAGAGAGACCCAGTACTTC
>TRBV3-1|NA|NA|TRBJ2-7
CASSHRGPGEQYF
TGTGCCAGCAGCCACCGCGGACCGGGGGAGCAGTACTTC
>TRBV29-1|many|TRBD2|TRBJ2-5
CSAELAGGNEETQYF
TGCAGCGCCGAGCTAGCGGGGGGAAACGAGGAGACCCAGTACTTC
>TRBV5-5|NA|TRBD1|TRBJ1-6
CASSLGQGFYNSPLHF
TGTGCCAGCAGTTTGGGACAGGGGTTTTATAATTCACCCCTCCACTTT
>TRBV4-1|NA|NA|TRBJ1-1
CASSRTAVNTEAFF
TGCGCCAGCAGCCGGACAGCTGTGAACACTGAAGCTTTCTTT
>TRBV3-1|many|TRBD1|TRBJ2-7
CASSRTTTGVEQYF
TGTGCCAGCAGCCGGACGACGACAGGGGTTGAGCAGTACTTC
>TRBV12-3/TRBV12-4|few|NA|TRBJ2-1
CASTLGNEQFF
TGTGCCAGCACTCTTGGCAATGAGCAGTTCTTC
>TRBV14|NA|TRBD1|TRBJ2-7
CASGLLPGQGVYEQYF
TGTGCCAGCGGCCTCCTCCCGGGACAGGGGGTCTACGAGCAGTACTTC
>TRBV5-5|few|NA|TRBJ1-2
CASSLAGRFPYGYTF
TGTGCCAGCAGCTTGGCAGGGAGGTTCCCCTATGGCTACACCTTC
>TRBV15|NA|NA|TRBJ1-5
CATSRDRAGQPQHF
TGTGCCACCAGCAGAGACAGGGCTGGTCAGCCCCAGCATTTT
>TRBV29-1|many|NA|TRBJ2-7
CSVLTGPYEQYF
TGCAGCGTGCTGACAGGTCCCTACGAGCAGTACTTC
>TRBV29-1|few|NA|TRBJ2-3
CSVTWGTPEEYF
TGCAGCGTCACCTGGGGGACACCTGAGGAGTATTTT
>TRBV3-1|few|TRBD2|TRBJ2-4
CASSQAGTSQVQYF
TGTGCCAGCAGCCAAGCCGGGACTAGCCAAGTTCAGTACTTC
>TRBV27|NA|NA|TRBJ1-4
CASSDHNEKLFF
TGTGCCAGCAGTGACCATAATGAAAAACTGTTTTTT
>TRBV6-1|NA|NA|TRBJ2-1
CASSDLLFEAQDKQFF
TGTGCCAGCAGTGACCTTTTATTCGAGGCACAGGACAAGCAGTTCTTC